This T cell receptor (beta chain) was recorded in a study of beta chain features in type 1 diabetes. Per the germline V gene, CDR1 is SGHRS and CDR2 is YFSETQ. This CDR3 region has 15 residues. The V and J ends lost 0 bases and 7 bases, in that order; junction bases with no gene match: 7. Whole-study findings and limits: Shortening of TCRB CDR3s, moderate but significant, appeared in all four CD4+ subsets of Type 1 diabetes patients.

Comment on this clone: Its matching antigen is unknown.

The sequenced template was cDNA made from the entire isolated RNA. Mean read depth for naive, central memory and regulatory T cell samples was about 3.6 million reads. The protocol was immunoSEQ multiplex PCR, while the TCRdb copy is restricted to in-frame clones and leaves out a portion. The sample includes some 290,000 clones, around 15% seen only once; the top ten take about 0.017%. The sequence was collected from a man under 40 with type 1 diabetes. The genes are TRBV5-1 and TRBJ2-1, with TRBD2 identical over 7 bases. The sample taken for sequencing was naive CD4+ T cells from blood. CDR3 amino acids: CASSLAGGRGNEQFF. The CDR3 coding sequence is TGCGCCAGCAGCTTGGCCGGCGGGAGAGGTAATGAGCAGTTCTTC.